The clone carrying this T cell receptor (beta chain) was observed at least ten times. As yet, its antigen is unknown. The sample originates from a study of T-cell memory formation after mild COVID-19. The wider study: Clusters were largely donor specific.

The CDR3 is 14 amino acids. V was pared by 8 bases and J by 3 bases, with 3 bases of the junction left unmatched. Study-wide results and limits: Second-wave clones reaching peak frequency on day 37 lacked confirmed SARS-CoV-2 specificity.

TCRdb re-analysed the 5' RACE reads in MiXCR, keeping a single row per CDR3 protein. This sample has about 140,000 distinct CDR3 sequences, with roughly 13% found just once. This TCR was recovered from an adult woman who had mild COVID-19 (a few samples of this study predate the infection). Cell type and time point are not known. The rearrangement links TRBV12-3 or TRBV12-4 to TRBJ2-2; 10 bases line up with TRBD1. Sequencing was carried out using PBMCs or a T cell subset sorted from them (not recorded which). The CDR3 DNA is TGTGCCAGCCGGGACAGGGGCGACACCGGGGAGCTGTTTTTT. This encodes CASRDRGDTGELFF.